Listed below are T cell receptor beta chains from one sample, sequenced in a study of T cell responses to AZD1222 COVID-19 vaccine. The method was immunoSEQ multiplex PCR; TCRdb's version includes in-frame clones alone and lacks a portion of them. Found here are about 53,000 clones, roughly 87% of them singletons; the top ten hold roughly 3%. The sample was peripheral blood, taken 28 days after the second AZD1222 dose. These receptors all come from an adult who received the AZD1222 COVID-19 vaccine. Both conserved end residues are part of each CDR3. D genes are given only for firm matches. Part of the rows lack a size; the others show once, few, many or a class for expanded clones.

D gene,V gene,J gene,clone size,CDR3 protein,CDR3 DNA
TRBD1,TRBV9,TRBJ2-2,.,CASSVSRGRDTGELFF,TGTGCCAGCAGCGTATCAAGGGGGCGCGACACCGGGGAGCTGTTTTTT
.,TRBV7-3,TRBJ1-5,once,CASSPAGGAQPQHF,TGTGCCAGCAGCCCCGCCGGAGGGGCACAGCCCCAGCATTTT
.,TRBV29-1,TRBJ1-1,.,CSVPGRGARNTEAFF,TGCAGCGTCCCTGGGCGGGGGGCGAGGAACACTGAAGCTTTCTTT
TRBD1,TRBV30,TRBJ2-5,.,CAWSVLGQGTSETQYF,TGTGCCTGGAGTGTACTGGGACAGGGGACCTCGGAGACCCAGTACTTC
.,TRBV2,TRBJ2-1,.,CASSIYSYNEQFF,TGTGCCAGCAGTATTTACTCCTACAATGAGCAGTTCTTC
.,TRBV28,TRBJ2-7,.,CASSPHGRSGEQYF,TGTGCCAGCAGTCCCCACGGTCGATCGGGAGAGCAGTACTTC
TRBD1,TRBV14,TRBJ1-4,.,CASSQDWAGGKLFF,TGTGCCAGCAGCCAAGATTGGGCAGGGGGCAAACTGTTTTTT
TRBD1,TRBV28,TRBJ1-2,.,CASSSRGQGTGYGYTF,TGTGCCAGCAGTTCCAGGGGACAGGGGACGGGCTATGGCTACACCTTC
TRBD1,TRBV6-5,TRBJ1-3,.,CATSQGAGGNTIYF,TGTGCCACATCCCAGGGGGCAGGTGGAAACACCATATATTTT
.,TRBV7-3,TRBJ2-3,few,CASSLLGTDTQYF,TGTGCCAGCAGCTTATTGGGGACAGATACGCAGTATTTT
TRBD1,TRBV28,TRBJ1-1,.,CASSLYGQENTEAFF,TGTGCCAGCAGTTTATATGGACAGGAGAACACTGAAGCTTTCTTT
.,TRBV7-9,TRBJ1-1,.,CAGGTPLGDEAFF,TGTGCCGGCGGGACTCCGTTAGGGGATGAAGCTTTCTTT
TRBD2,TRBV11-2,TRBJ2-7,.,CASSMGLAGGRSYEQYF,TGTGCCAGCAGCATGGGACTAGCGGGAGGGAGGTCCTACGAGCAGTACTTC
.,TRBV6-1,TRBJ2-7,once,CASSEVKGFRSSYEQYF,TGTGCCAGCAGTGAAGTGAAAGGTTTTCGAAGCTCCTACGAGCAGTACTTC
TRBD2,TRBV25-1,TRBJ2-7,.,CASSDPRGGTLYEQYF,TGTGCCAGCAGTGACCCCCGGGGGGGAACCCTTTACGAGCAGTACTTC
.,TRBV19,TRBJ1-1,.,CASTSAGNEAFF,TGTGCCAGTACCTCTGCCGGAAATGAAGCTTTCTTT
TRBD2,TRBV5-4,TRBJ2-3,.,CASSPRLAGGPVTQYF,TGTGCCAGCAGCCCGAGGCTAGCGGGAGGGCCGGTTACGCAGTATTTT
.,TRBV28,TRBJ1-1,.,CASGLNTEAFF,TGTGCCAGCGGTTTGAACACTGAAGCTTTCTTT
.,TRBV19,TRBJ2-7,.,CASSIGTGRGYEQYF,TGTGCCAGTAGTATAGGTACGGGTCGGGGCTACGAGCAGTACTTC
.,TRBV10-3,TRBJ2-3,.,CAISEAGADTQYF,TGTGCCATCAGTGAAGCAGGGGCAGATACGCAGTATTTT
.,TRBV4-2,TRBJ2-3,few,CASSQDLGSLADTQYF,TGTGCCAGCAGCCAAGACCTCGGGAGTCTGGCAGATACGCAGTATTTT
.,TRBV2,TRBJ1-4,.,CASRGMANEKLFF,TGTGCCAGCCGGGGGATGGCTAATGAAAAACTGTTTTTT
TRBD1,TRBV5-1,TRBJ1-1,.,CASSLGAPQGSTEAFF,TGCGCCAGCAGCTTGGGGGCCCCACAGGGGAGCACTGAAGCTTTCTTT
.,TRBV28,TRBJ2-7,.,CASSPPREDRVGEQYF,TGTGCCAGCAGTCCCCCACGGGAGGACAGGGTTGGGGAGCAGTACTTC
.,TRBV5-1,TRBJ2-5,.,CASSRGGETQYF,TGCGCCAGCAGTCGGGGTGGGGAGACCCAGTACTTC
.,TRBV3-1/TRBV3-2,TRBJ2-7,.,CASSAPGRLYEQYF,TGTGCCAGCAGCGCACCGGGACGCCTCTACGAGCAGTACTTC
TRBD1,TRBV6-5,TRBJ1-2,once,CAGTGDLYYGYTF,TGTGCCGGGACAGGGGACCTCTACTATGGCTACACCTTC
.,TRBV5-1,TRBJ2-2,.,CASSPSLGSVGELFF,TGCGCCAGCAGCCCGTCACTGGGTTCGGTCGGGGAGCTGTTTTTT
TRBD1,TRBV30,TRBJ1-2,.,CARGQEEGYTF,TGTGCCCGCGGACAGGAAGAGGGCTACACCTTC
TRBD1,TRBV7-3,TRBJ2-1,.,CASSQNPDRVYDNEQFF,TGTGCCAGCAGCCAGAACCCTGACAGGGTATACGACAATGAGCAGTTCTTC
.,TRBV6-6,TRBJ2-1,.,CASQNWGAYNVNEQFF,TGTGCCAGCCAAAACTGGGGAGCTTACAACGTCAATGAGCAGTTCTTC
TRBD1,TRBV12-3/TRBV12-4,TRBJ1-2,.,CASSPGTGGGYTF,TGTGCCAGCAGTCCCGGGACAGGGGGTGGCTACACCTTC
.,TRBV7-8,TRBJ2-5,.,CASSLNSGQETQYF,TGTGCCAGCAGCTTAAACAGCGGCCAAGAGACCCAGTACTTC
TRBD1,TRBV7-9,TRBJ2-1,.,CASSTTTRGRGYNEQFF,TGTGCCAGCAGCACAACAACGAGGGGGCGAGGCTACAATGAGCAGTTCTTC
TRBD2,TRBV2,TRBJ2-7,.,CASEKGLAGYEQYF,TGTGCCAGCGAGAAAGGACTAGCGGGGTACGAGCAGTACTTC
.,TRBV6-5,TRBJ1-6,.,CASSSDTSFGESLHF,TGTGCCAGCAGTTCCGACACCTCCTTCGGTGAATCCCTCCACTTT
.,TRBV6-5,TRBJ2-7,once,CASTQKAGRAEQYF,TGTGCCAGCACCCAGAAGGCAGGCAGGGCCGAGCAGTACTTC
TRBD2,TRBV27,TRBJ2-1,.,CASRGLGGSSYNEQFF,TGTGCCAGCAGGGGACTAGGTGGAAGCTCCTACAATGAGCAGTTCTTC
.,TRBV29-1,TRBJ1-1,.,CSVATATGSEAFF,TGCAGCGTTGCGACAGCTACAGGGTCTGAAGCTTTCTTT
.,TRBV6-1,TRBJ1-2,.,CASSEWGNYGYTF,TGTGCCAGCAGTGAATGGGGGAACTATGGCTACACCTTC
.,TRBV7-3,TRBJ2-3,.,CASSFPEGRTDTQYF,TGTGCCAGCAGCTTCCCGGAGGGGAGGACAGATACGCAGTATTTT
TRBD2,TRBV15,TRBJ2-7,.,CATSRDFASGNAYEQYF,TGTGCCACCAGCAGAGATTTCGCTAGCGGGAACGCCTACGAGCAGTACTTC
TRBD1,TRBV19,TRBJ1-1,.,CASSRGQGVRTEAFF,TGTGCCAGTAGTAGAGGACAGGGGGTTCGGACTGAAGCTTTCTTT
.,TRBV2,TRBJ2-7,.,CASSEARVSQYF,TGTGCCAGCAGTGAAGCGCGGGTTTCGCAGTACTTC
TRBD2,TRBV2,TRBJ2-1,.,CASSEGPAGTSQVPDYNEQFF,TGTGCCAGCAGTGAAGGACCGGCCGGGACTAGCCAAGTTCCAGATTACAATGAGCAGTTCTTC
.,TRBV19,TRBJ2-2,.,CASSVLVGNTGELFF,TGTGCCAGTAGTGTCTTAGTTGGGAACACCGGGGAGCTGTTTTTT
.,TRBV5-1,TRBJ2-3,.,CASSLDSSQDTQYF,TGCGCCAGCAGCTTGGACTCTTCCCAGGATACGCAGTATTTT
.,TRBV9,TRBJ2-3,.,CASSVEGDTQYF,TGTGCCAGCAGCGTAGAAGGAGATACGCAGTATTTT
TRBD2,TRBV19,TRBJ2-1,.,CASSSRSGSRYNEQFF,TGTGCCAGTAGTTCCCGTAGCGGGAGTAGATACAATGAGCAGTTCTTC
.,TRBV2,TRBJ1-5,.,CASSEARGGPQHF,TGTGCCAGCAGTGAAGCGCGAGGGGGGCCCCAGCATTTT
.,TRBV9,TRBJ2-2,once,CASSVLPNTGELFF,TGTGCCAGCAGCGTCCTTCCGAACACCGGGGAGCTGTTTTTT
TRBD1,TRBV9,TRBJ1-3,.,CASSQGGRDGNTIYF,TGTGCCAGCAGCCAAGGGGGCAGGGACGGAAACACCATATATTTT
.,TRBV5-6,TRBJ1-3,.,CASTQGSEGNTIYF,TGTGCCAGCACACAGGGTTCGGAAGGAAACACCATATATTTT